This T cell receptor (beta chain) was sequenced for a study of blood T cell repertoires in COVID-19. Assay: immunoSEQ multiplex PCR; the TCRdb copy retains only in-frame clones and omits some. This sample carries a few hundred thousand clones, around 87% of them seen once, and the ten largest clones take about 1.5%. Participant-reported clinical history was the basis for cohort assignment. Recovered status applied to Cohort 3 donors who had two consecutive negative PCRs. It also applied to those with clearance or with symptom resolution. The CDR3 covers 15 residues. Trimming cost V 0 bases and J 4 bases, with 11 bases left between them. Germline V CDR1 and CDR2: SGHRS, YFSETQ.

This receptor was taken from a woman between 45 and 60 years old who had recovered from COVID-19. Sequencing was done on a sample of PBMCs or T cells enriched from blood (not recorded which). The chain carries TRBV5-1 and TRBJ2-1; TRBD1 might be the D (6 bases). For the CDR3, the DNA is TGCGCCAGCAGCTTGGTTCCCGGACAGTACAATGAGCAGTTCTTC. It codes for CASSLVPGQYNEQFF.